The subject of this entry is one T cell receptor beta chain. Its antigen is unidentified. In germline, CDR1 is SGHAT, CDR2 FQNNGV. The CDR3 length is 15 residues. The V gene end was trimmed by 6 bases and the J gene end by 6 bases; junction bases not matched to a gene: 13. This sample stems from a study of PD-1 blockade in classical Hodgkin lymphoma. Study results and limitations: Complete responders had baseline diversity similar to newly diagnosed patients.

Clones were read by immunoSEQ multiplex PCR, and TCRdb kept only the in-frame ones, dropping some. This table holds 21,000 or so clones, around 80% found once. Every one of the patients relapsed after autologous stem cell transplantation (brentuximab vedotin exposure was variable). The chain employs TRBV11-2 and TRBJ1-1, with 7 nucleotides matching TRBD1. The material sequenced was peripheral blood mononuclear cells (PBMCs), taken before the second cycle of nivolumab. The receptor comes from a human donor with classical Hodgkin lymphoma. The CDR3 sequence is CASSEQGSGRAEAFF. As DNA, the CDR3 is TGTGCCAGCAGTGAACAGGGGTCAGGCCGGGCTGAAGCTTTCTTT.